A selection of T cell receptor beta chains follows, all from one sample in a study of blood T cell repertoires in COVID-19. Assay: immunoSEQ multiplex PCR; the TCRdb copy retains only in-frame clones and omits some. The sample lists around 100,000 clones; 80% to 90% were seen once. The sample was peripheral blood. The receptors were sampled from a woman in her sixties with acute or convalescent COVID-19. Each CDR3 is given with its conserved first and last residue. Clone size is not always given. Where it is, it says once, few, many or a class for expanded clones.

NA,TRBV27,CASSWSGQGAYGYTF
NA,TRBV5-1,CASSQSQVRGGYTF
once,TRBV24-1,CATSDSRGSSYNEQFF
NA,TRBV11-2,CASSLTGAGNTIYF
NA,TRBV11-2,CASSLQGVGRYTF
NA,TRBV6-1,CASSEVEGQPQHF
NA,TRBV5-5,CASSLRQATRGEQYF
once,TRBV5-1,CASSLVSRGRGDEKLFF
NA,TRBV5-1,CASSIGQGPYTGELFF
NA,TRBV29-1,CSVVEGLYEQYF
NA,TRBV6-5,CASSYTGGGEKLFF
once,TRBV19,CASRDRGRETQYF
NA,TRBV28,CASSTQVEQYF
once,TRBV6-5,CASRQGPWDTEAFF
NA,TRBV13,CASSLGLLNHNEQFF
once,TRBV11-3,CASSQDRDGKAFF
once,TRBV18,CASRDRDHSNTEAFF
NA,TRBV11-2,CASSLGREWGTSYNEQFF
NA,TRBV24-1,CATSGLAGGPVETQYF
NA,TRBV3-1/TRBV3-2,CASSLLSNTEAFF
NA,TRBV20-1,CSASINRDNSPLHF
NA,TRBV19,CASSIAREMEAFF
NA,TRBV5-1,CASSLQGPPNNEQFF
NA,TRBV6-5,CASRSRTDTQYF
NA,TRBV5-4,CASSFRTRANTEAFF
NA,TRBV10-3,CAISSWGDSEAFF
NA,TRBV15,CATSSYESGGTDTQYF
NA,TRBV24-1,CATSRRERRTDTQYF
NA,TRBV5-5,CASIAGPTGELFF
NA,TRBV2,CASSVAGVWTDTQYF
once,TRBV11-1,CASSFNGQGNYNEQFF
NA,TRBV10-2,CASTQDLADTEAFF
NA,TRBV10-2,CASRGTSADLAKNIQYF